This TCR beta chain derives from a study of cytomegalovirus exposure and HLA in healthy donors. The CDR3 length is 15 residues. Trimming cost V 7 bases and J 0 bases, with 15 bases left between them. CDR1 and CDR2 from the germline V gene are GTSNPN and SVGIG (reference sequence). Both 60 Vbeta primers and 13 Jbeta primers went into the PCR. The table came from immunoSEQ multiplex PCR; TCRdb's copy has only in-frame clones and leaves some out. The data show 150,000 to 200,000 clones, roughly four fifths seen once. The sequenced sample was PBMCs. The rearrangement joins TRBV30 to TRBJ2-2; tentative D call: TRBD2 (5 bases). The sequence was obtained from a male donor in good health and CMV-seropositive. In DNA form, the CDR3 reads TGTGCCTCCGAGCCACTAGTCGCGAACACCGGGGAGCTGTTTTTT. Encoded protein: CASEPLVANTGELFF.